Listed below are T cell receptor beta chains from one sample, sequenced in a study of blood T cell repertoires in COVID-19. This table comes from immunoSEQ multiplex PCR, and its TCRdb copy is limited to in-frame clones, with some not included. In the table there are a few hundred thousand clones, around 86% of which are singletons. Material: peripheral blood. Receptors were obtained from a woman aged 60-75 years with COVID-19, enrolled during active disease. The CDR3 runs from the conserved cysteine through the conserved F or W.

J gene	V gene	CDR3 protein
TRBJ2-7	TRBV28	CASRGEGTPYEQYF
TRBJ1-5	TRBV7-2	CASSPRDRGNQPQHF
TRBJ1-3	TRBV19	CASSIDRDSGTGGNTIYF
TRBJ2-2	TRBV29-1	CSVSQGSANTGELFF
TRBJ2-1	TRBV13	CASSLSVRSYNGQFF
TRBJ2-3	TRBV10-3	CAISELRGTARTDTQYF
TRBJ2-1	TRBV2	CASSSNSAGQFF
TRBJ1-2	TRBV4-1	CASSQTHDRRILYGYTF
TRBJ2-7	TRBV5-1	CASSANRERYEQYF
TRBJ2-1	TRBV5-4	CASSLAGLAGVEQFF
TRBJ2-7	TRBV28	CASSNIAGGPYEQYF
TRBJ2-1	TRBV7-3	CASSLFDLGGHEQFF
TRBJ2-4	TRBV24-1	CAISAGGAKNIQYF
TRBJ1-1	TRBV7-9	CASSLGRKRGVTEAFF
TRBJ2-1	TRBV15	CATSRDRSYNEQFF
TRBJ2-3	TRBV5-1	CASSPGHDTDTQYF
TRBJ1-6	TRBV28	CASSLRDRDNSPLHF
TRBJ1-5	TRBV6-5	CASRPGQGPNQPQHF
TRBJ2-6	TRBV30	CAWDRGNSGANVLTF
TRBJ2-1	TRBV9	CASSPQGLANNEQFF
TRBJ1-6	TRBV13	CASSASLGTGVGSPLHF
TRBJ1-5	TRBV27	CASSPLGARDQPQHF
TRBJ1-2	TRBV23-1	CASGLDRGQCGYTF
TRBJ1-2	TRBV24-1	CATSEPTGTGVSGYTF
TRBJ1-5	TRBV28	CASTAKGGQGRTSQHF
TRBJ2-3	TRBV30	CAWSAGRGQRLAGAGTQYF
TRBJ1-6	TRBV27	CASSLFGGTGYNSPLHF
TRBJ2-7	TRBV27	CASSFSGTGTSEQYF
TRBJ2-7	TRBV7-2	CASSLAPGDYEQYF
TRBJ2-3	TRBV29-1	CSAAPIADTQYF
TRBJ1-1	TRBV20-1	CSARGGGSAFF
TRBJ2-1	TRBV15	CATSRDPGDYNEQFF
TRBJ1-1	TRBV11-2	CATGGAANTEAFF
TRBJ2-2	TRBV5-1	CASSYGQGRAGELFF
TRBJ2-5	TRBV5-4	CASSREETQYF
TRBJ1-3	TRBV6-1	CASSEAEGAWGNTIYF
TRBJ2-7	TRBV9	CASSPGLAESYEQYF
TRBJ1-1	TRBV5-1	CASSATGYTEAFF
TRBJ1-1	TRBV25-1	CASSELQGISTEAFF